This T cell receptor beta chain was captured in a study of control samples from healthy donors and cancer patients. TCRdb's table, derived via immunoSEQ multiplex PCR, lists solely in-frame clones and lacks some. The repertoire holds hundreds of thousands of clones, 90% seen once, with 5% to 8% in the top ten. Deletions cut 11 bases from V and 6 bases from J, with 20 bases between. Germline CDR1 is SNHLY and CDR2 is FYNNEI. The CDR3 runs to 13 residues. This chain joins TRBV2 and TRBJ2-7; TRBD2 might be the D (6 bases). The source material was PBMCs. This TCR derives from a man aged 35-49 years with head and neck cancer. The CDR3 DNA sequence: TGTGCCGGGGATAGGGACTTTGCCTCCGAGCAGTACTTC. Translated: CAGDRDFASEQYF.